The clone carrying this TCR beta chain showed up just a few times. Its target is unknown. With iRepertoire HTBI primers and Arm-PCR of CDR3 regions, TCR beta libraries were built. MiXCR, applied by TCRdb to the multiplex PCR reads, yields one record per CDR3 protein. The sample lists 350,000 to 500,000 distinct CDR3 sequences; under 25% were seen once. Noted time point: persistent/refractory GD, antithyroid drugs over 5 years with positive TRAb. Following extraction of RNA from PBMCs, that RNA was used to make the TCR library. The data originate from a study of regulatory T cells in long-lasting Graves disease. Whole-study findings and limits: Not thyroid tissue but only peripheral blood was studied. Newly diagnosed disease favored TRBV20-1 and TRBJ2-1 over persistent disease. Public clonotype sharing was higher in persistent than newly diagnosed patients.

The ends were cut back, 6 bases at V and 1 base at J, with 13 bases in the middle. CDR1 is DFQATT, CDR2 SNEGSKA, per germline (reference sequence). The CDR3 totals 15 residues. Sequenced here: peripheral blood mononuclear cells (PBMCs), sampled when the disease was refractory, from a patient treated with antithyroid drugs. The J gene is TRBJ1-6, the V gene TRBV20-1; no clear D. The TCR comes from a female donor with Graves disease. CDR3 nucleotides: TGCAGTGCCCTTTACCGGGCGTCCTATAATTCACCCCTCCACTTT. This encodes CSALYRASYNSPLHF.